This section outlines one T cell receptor beta chain sequence together with its context. The protocol was immunoSEQ multiplex PCR, while the TCRdb copy is restricted to in-frame clones and leaves out a portion. The sample yields some 40,000 clones, more than 90% seen once. A Seattle source enrolled patients during active infection and followed them longitudinally. This sample is part of a study of blood T cell repertoires in COVID-19. Study background: T cells, B-cell-depleted T cells, or PBMCs supplied cDNA or gDNA.

The germline gives CDR1 MNHEY, CDR2 SVGEGT. After removal of 6 bases from V and 0 bases from J, the junction contained 9 bases not matched to a gene. CDR3 length: 17 amino acids. The receptor's source is a man aged 45-60 years with COVID-19, enrolled during active disease. V usage is TRBV6-2 or TRBV6-3 and J usage is TRBJ2-1; 9 bases match TRBD2. The sample consisted of peripheral blood. The CDR3 loop is CASSSTTSGSSYNEQFF. As DNA, the CDR3 is TGTGCCAGCAGCTCTACGACTAGCGGAAGCTCCTACAATGAGCAGTTCTTC.